This TCR beta chain is drawn from a study of blood T cell repertoires in COVID-19. As for the study in general: Whether acute or convalescent, the COVID-19 samples came from the United States, Italy and Spain. From T cells, B-cell-depleted T cells, or PBMCs came the material, which was cDNA or gDNA.

Authors' data handling: Quantification of nucleated cells was approximated via reference gene primer amplification. Assay: immunoSEQ multiplex PCR; the TCRdb copy retains only in-frame clones and omits some. V, J and clone size are taken as reported in that table, and D and trimming were inferred from the DNA itself. The table has about 110,000 clones, more than 65% seen once. Source material: peripheral blood. This clonotype originated in a woman aged 80 or older with active or convalescent COVID-19.

CDR3 nucleotide sequence: TGTGCCAGCAGCTTAGTAGCGGGAGCCACCTACGAGCAGTACTTC. Translated, it gives CASSLVAGATYEQYF. J is TRBJ2-7 and V is TRBV5-4; 9 bases are shared with TRBD2. J gave up 2 bases and V 2 bases, and 5 bases lay outside the gene matches. This CDR3 is 15 amino acids long. The V gene's germline CDR1 is SGHNT and CDR2 YYREEE (reference sequence).